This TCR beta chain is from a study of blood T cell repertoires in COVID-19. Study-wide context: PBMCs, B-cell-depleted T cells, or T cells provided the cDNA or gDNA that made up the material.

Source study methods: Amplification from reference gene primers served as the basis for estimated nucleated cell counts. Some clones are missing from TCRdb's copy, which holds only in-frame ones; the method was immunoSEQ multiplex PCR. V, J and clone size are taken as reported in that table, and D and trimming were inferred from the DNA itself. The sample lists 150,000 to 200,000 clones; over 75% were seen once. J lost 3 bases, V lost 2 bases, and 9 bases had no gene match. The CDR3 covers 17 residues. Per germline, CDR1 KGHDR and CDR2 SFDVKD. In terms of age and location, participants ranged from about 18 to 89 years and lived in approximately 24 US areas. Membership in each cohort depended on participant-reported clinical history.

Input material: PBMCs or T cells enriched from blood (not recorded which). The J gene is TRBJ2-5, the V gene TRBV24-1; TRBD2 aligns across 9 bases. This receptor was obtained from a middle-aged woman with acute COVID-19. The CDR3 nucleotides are TGTGCCACCAGTGATTATTGGCGGGAGGGAAGAGAAGAGACCCAGTACTTC. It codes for CATSDYWREGREETQYF.